The rows below give T cell receptor beta chains drawn from one sample of a study of CXCR3-negative and CXCR3-positive naive CD8 T cells. TCRdb reprocessed the 5' RACE reads and stores each CDR3 protein as one record, lacking DNA. The sample totals approximately 130,000 distinct CDR3 sequences. The source material was naive CXCR3+ CD8+ T cells from blood. The receptors come from a human donor in good health. Some clones in this sample may be carry-over from other donors' samples. CDR3s include the opening cysteine and the closing phenylalanine or tryptophan.

v_call	j_call	cdr3_aa
TRBV2	TRBJ2-5	CASSDHSRTQETQYF
TRBV5-1	TRBJ2-7	CASSGEGYEQYF
TRBV28	TRBJ2-7	CASSQPPYEQYF
TRBV2	TRBJ2-7	CASSGTAQSYEQYF
TRBV20-1	TRBJ2-7	CSARVAGDVSYEQYF
TRBV29-1	TRBJ1-5	CSVQTEINQPQHF
TRBV27	TRBJ2-7	CASNLRGGEPYEQYF
TRBV6-2/TRBV6-3	TRBJ1-5	CASSYFYVNSNQPQHF
TRBV28	TRBJ1-1	CASSLDSLVATEAFF
TRBV29-1	TRBJ2-3	CSVGSGNTDTQYF
TRBV12-3/TRBV12-4	TRBJ2-7	CASSLQIAVKYF
TRBV19	TRBJ2-5	CASSVRDRETQYF
TRBV4-1	TRBJ2-7	CASSQENRAHEQYF
TRBV28	TRBJ1-1	CASSLRSGATEAFF
TRBV30	TRBJ2-7	CALSAEGIAYEQYF
TRBV13	TRBJ1-2	CASSLSGAWYGYTF
TRBV5-1	TRBJ1-4	CASSPEYLGEKLFF
TRBV12-3/TRBV12-4	TRBJ1-2	CASSPEIFRARANYGYTF
TRBV12-3/TRBV12-4	TRBJ2-1	CASSLSPASNEQFF
TRBV7-6	TRBJ1-1	CASSQLPGGRDTEAFF
TRBV29-1	TRBJ2-7	CSVELAQGGYEQYF
TRBV9	TRBJ2-1	CASSFSLWTSGGSSYNEQFF
TRBV29-1	TRBJ1-1	CSVGVRGTEAFF
TRBV20-1	TRBJ1-2	CSAPDRGWDYGYTF
TRBV12-3/TRBV12-4	TRBJ2-2	CASTIIQGELFF
TRBV5-6	TRBJ2-3	CASSLLATSTDTQYF
TRBV20-1	TRBJ2-1	CSARVGTNYNEQFF
TRBV19	TRBJ1-6	CASTGGGSSPLHF
TRBV4-1	TRBJ2-2	CASSQDRGLTGELFF
TRBV29-1	TRBJ2-1	CSVRPGLAGPSSYNEQFF
TRBV7-3	TRBJ2-2	CASGSQDTGELFF
TRBV5-6	TRBJ2-5	CASSPTGQETQYF
TRBV18	TRBJ2-1	CASSPYASGSVSYNEQFF
TRBV12-3/TRBV12-4	TRBJ2-1	CASSSVLNEQFF
TRBV7-9	TRBJ1-1	CASSPQAMNTEAFF
TRBV12-3/TRBV12-4	TRBJ2-1	CASSLAGLAALNEQFF
TRBV30	TRBJ2-7	CAWSVDSSYEQYF
TRBV5-1	TRBJ2-7	CASSFWTGGNYEQYF
TRBV5-1	TRBJ2-2	CASSPTTGELFF
TRBV3-1	TRBJ2-7	CASSQDLDSTYEQYF
TRBV7-9	TRBJ2-7	CASSFLSEQYF
TRBV5-5	TRBJ2-5	CASSLDDSQETQYF
TRBV7-8	TRBJ2-3	CASRDRASTDTQYF
TRBV12-3/TRBV12-4	TRBJ2-1	CASSSGLAGGPHNEQFF
TRBV6-2/TRBV6-3	TRBJ2-7	CASSSQIVPYEQYF
TRBV11-2	TRBJ2-7	CASSVGGPDYEQYF
TRBV20-1	TRBJ2-3	CSARLVFSTDTQYF
TRBV12-3/TRBV12-4	TRBJ2-7	CASRADGVNYEQYF
TRBV28	TRBJ2-3	CASSEGQGRLDTQYF
TRBV27	TRBJ2-3	CASSLRQGTDTQYF
TRBV3-1	TRBJ1-4	CASSHWTDENEKLFF
TRBV27	TRBJ2-7	CASSRDRTSYEQYF
TRBV6-6	TRBJ1-1	CASSYSWRVTEAFF
TRBV29-1	TRBJ1-2	CSVNTQGSGYGYTF
TRBV29-1	TRBJ2-7	CSVTTGVSGYEQYF
TRBV18	TRBJ2-3	CASSPPDAAPDTQYF
TRBV3-2	TRBJ2-3	CASSQADSSTDTQYF
TRBV7-2	TRBJ2-7	CASSLIHGGPYEQYF
TRBV7-9	TRBJ2-3	CASSLAGGQDTQYF